The 30 T cell receptor beta chains below were found in one sample sequenced in a study of CD8+CD57+ T cells in acquired aplastic anemia. The use of genomic DNA as template underpinned the TCR beta VDJ and CDR3 profiling. Via MiXCR, TCRdb re-called the reads, giving one row per CDR3 protein. The repertoire holds approximately 200,000 distinct CDR3 sequences, with roughly 50% as singletons. Before being chosen for sequencing, patients had shown CD8+CD57+ cell expansion by flow cytometry. The material sequenced was sorted CD4+, CD8+, or CD8+CD57+ T cells (not recorded which) from PBMCs. Receptors were obtained from a human donor with aplastic anemia.

This clonotype was detected ten times or more. V usage is TRBV15 and J usage is TRBJ2-1; D is possibly TRBD1 or TRBD2 (6 bases each). Deletions cut 5 bases from V and 6 bases from J, with 17 bases between. The CDR3 has 15 residues. Germline V gene lookup returns CDR1 LNHNV and CDR2 YYDKDF (reference sequence). The CDR3 DNA is TGTGCCACCAGCCGTACTGGGGGGCCGGGCAATGAGCAGTTCTTC. This codes for CATSRTGGPGNEQFF.

The rearrangement uses TRBV12-3 or TRBV12-4 and TRBJ2-1, with TRBD2 identical over 8 bases. This CDR3 is built from 15 residues. V lost 7 bases to trimming and J lost 9 bases; unmatched junction nucleotides: 14. The CDR3 nucleotides are TGTGCCAGCAATCGGGGGGGGGGGGGGGGGGGTGAGCAGTTCTTC. This codes for CASNRGGGGGGEQFF.

This clonotype was detected ten times or more. The rearrangement links TRBV25-1 to TRBJ2-1; D perhaps matches TRBD1 (5 bases). The V end was cut by 2 bases, the J end by 7 bases, with 6 bases between. This CDR3 comprises 12 residues. The V gene's germline CDR1 is MGHDK and CDR2 SYGVNS. The CDR3 DNA reads as TGTGCCAGCAGTGAAAGGGGTAATGAGCAGTTCTTC. Encoded protein: CASSERGNEQFF.

V usage is TRBV15 and J usage is TRBJ1-2, with a weak D call TRBD1 (6 bases). The CDR3 runs to 12 residues. Per the germline V gene, CDR1 is LNHNV and CDR2 is YYDKDF (reference sequence). V was clipped by 6 bases and J by 7 bases, with 12 bases between them. The CDR3 loop reads CATSGGLSGYTF. CDR3 DNA: TGTGCCACCAGTGGGGGGCTATCTGGCTACACCTTC. Filled out from reference TRBV15 and TRBJ1-2, the complete variable domain reads DAMVIQNPRYQVTQFGKPVTLSCSQTLNHNVMYWYQQKSSQAPKLLFHYYDKDFNNEADTPDNFQSRRPNTSFCFLDIRSPGLGDTAMYLCATSGGLSGYTFGSGTRLTVV.

The rearrangement links TRBV29-1 to TRBJ1-2; D not resolved. The CDR3 consists of 16 residues. The germline gives CDR1 SQVTM, CDR2 ANQGSEA. Trimming took 2 bases from V and 2 from J, leaving 18 bases between them. Here the CDR3 reads CSVERSITVLNYGYTF. As DNA, the CDR3 is TGCAGCGTTGAAAGATCTATCACCGTTCTAAACTATGGCTACACCTTC.

The chain employs TRBV19 and TRBJ1-2; D possibly corresponds to TRBD1 (6 bases). The germline gives CDR1 LNHDA, CDR2 SQIVND (reference sequence). The CDR3 spans 12 residues. Deletions cut 7 bases from V and 7 bases from J, with 13 bases between. The CDR3 is CASNPGESGYTF. CDR3 in DNA: TGTGCCAGTAATCCAGGGGAGAGTGGCTACACCTTC. Combining the CDR3 with reference TRBV19 and TRBJ1-2 gives the whole variable domain DGGITQSPKYLFRKEGQNVTLSCEQNLNHDAMYWYRQDPGQGLRLIYYSQIVNDFQKGDIAEGYSVSREKKESFPLTVTSAQKNPTAFYLCASNPGESGYTFGSGTRLTVV.

This clonotype was recorded once. The chain links TRBV25-1 to TRBJ1-2; 9 bases map to TRBD1. The CDR3 runs to 14 residues. Germline V gives CDR1 MGHDK, CDR2 SYGVNS. V shed 10 bases, J shed 4 bases, and the junction held 10 bases outside the gene matches. The CDR3 bases are TGTGCCACCCATACAGGGGGCGCAGGCTATGGCTACACCTTC. Amino acid sequence: CATHTGGAGYGYTF.

The chain has TRBV7-9 and TRBJ2-7, with TRBD2 matching over 7 bases. Germline V gene lookup returns CDR1 SEHNR and CDR2 FQNEAQ (reference sequence). J lost 2 bases, V lost 3 bases, and 7 bases had no gene match. The CDR3 covers 15 residues. The CDR3 DNA reads TGTGCCAGCAGCTTTGGAACTGCGGGGGCCTACGAGCAGTACTTC. Translating it yields CASSFGTAGAYEQYF.

As DNA, the CDR3 is TGTGCCAGCAGCCCGAGTCGTCAGGGCAGGGGTCGAGAGACCCAGTACTTC. Its translation is CASSPSRQGRGRETQYF. The rearrangement joins TRBV7-9 to TRBJ2-5, with D perhaps TRBD1 (6 bases). With 5 bases removed from V and 4 bases from J, the gap between germline ends came to 23 bases. This CDR3 is 17 amino acids long. CDR1 and CDR2 (germline): SEHNR, FQNEAQ (reference sequence).

This clonotype was seen repeatedly, ten times or more. The V call is TRBV20-1, the J call TRBJ1-6; 8 bases are a match to TRBD1. This CDR3 has 16 amino acids. After removal of 1 base from V and 5 bases from J, the junction contained 7 bases not matched to a gene. Germline V gene data show CDR1 as DFQATT and CDR2 as SNEGSKA (reference sequence). This chain's CDR3 is CSARVATGDDNSPLHF. Here the CDR3 DNA reads TGCAGTGCTAGAGTAGCGACAGGGGATGATAATTCACCCCTCCACTTT.

This clonotype occurred many times. V and J are TRBV9 and TRBJ2-5; TRBD2 aligns across 10 bases. Losses at the gene ends were 0 bases for V and 4 bases for J; bases not matched to a gene: 6. This CDR3 spans 16 amino acids. Germline loops: CDR1 SGDLS, CDR2 YYNGEE. CDR3 sequence (DNA): TGTGCCAGCAGCGTAGATAGCGGGGGGTTCCCAGAGACCCAGTACTTC. Protein product: CASSVDSGGFPETQYF.

The CDR3 loop reads CASSPEILNTIYF. For the CDR3, the DNA is TGTGCCAGCTCACCAGAGATTCTAAACACCATATATTTT. The chain has TRBV18 and TRBJ1-3; D is unclear. With 2 bases removed from V and 6 bases from J, the gap between germline ends came to 8 bases. The CDR3 contains 13 residues. CDR1 is KGHSH, CDR2 LQKENI, per germline.

This clonotype was counted between two and nine times. Since a much larger clone is just one base distant, this may be a read error. V and J are TRBV5-1 and TRBJ2-5; possible D gene TRBD1, 6 bases. The CDR3 is 13 amino acids. Trimming removed 7 bases from V and 2 bases from J, with 12 bases in between. Looked up from germline, CDR1 is SGHRS and CDR2 is YFSETQ. The CDR3 DNA reads TGCGCCAGCTCTGACAGGCTTCAAGAGACCCAGTACTTC. As protein: CASSDRLQETQYF.

Comment on this clonotype: A much larger clone differs from this one at a single base, so this may be a read error. The chain carries TRBV6-1 and TRBJ2-7, with D possibly matching TRBD2 (5 bases). In germline, CDR1 is MNHNS, CDR2 SASEGT. The CDR3 has 13 amino acids. CDR3 DNA: TGTGCCGGCAGTGCGGCTAATAGCGACGAGCAGTACTTC. This encodes CAGSAANSDEQYF.

This clonotype occurred many times. The chain carries TRBV7-2 and TRBJ2-1; 8 nucleotides match TRBD2. Per germline, CDR1 SGHTA and CDR2 FQGNSA. The length of the CDR3 is 15 residues. V shed 2 bases and J 5 bases; nucleotides not matched to a gene: 5. The CDR3 loop is CASSLRRGADNEQFF. The CDR3 bases are TGTGCCAGCAGCTTACGGCGGGGGGCTGACAATGAGCAGTTCTTC.

J is TRBJ2-7 and V is TRBV18; D is ambiguous. CDR1 KGHSH and CDR2 LQKENI come from the germline V gene. This CDR3 contains 13 residues. V was cut by 3 bases and J by 5 bases, with 11 bases left in between. The CDR3 nucleotides read TGTGCCAGCTCACCGAAGGGATTCCACGAGCAGTACTTC. This encodes CASSPKGFHEQYF.

The V gene is TRBV7-9, the J gene TRBJ2-7, with 9 bases matching TRBD1. The CDR3 length is 15 residues. The V gene's germline CDR1 is SEHNR and CDR2 FQNEAQ (reference sequence). V lost 6 bases to trimming and J lost 2 bases; unmatched junction nucleotides: 8. CDR3 loop: CASSQNRDRAYEQYF. CDR3 bases: TGTGCCAGCAGTCAGAACCGGGACAGGGCCTACGAGCAGTACTTC.

The sample holds many counts of this clonotype. The chain employs TRBV7-7 and TRBJ2-5, with D perhaps TRBD2 (6 bases). This CDR3 is 14 amino acids long. Germline V CDR1 and CDR2: SSHAT, FNYEAQ (reference sequence). V was cut by 5 bases and J by 2 bases, with 12 bases left in between. The CDR3 here is CASSTGRGQETQYF. The CDR3 bases are TGTGCCAGCAGCACGGGACGGGGGCAAGAGACCCAGTACTTC.

The DNA for the CDR3 is TGTGCCATCAGCGTACAGGGGGCGAACACTGAAGCTTTCTTT. The encoded protein is CAISVQGANTEAFF. The V and J genes are TRBV10-3 and TRBJ1-1, with TRBD1 matching over 9 bases. This CDR3 has 14 residues. The germline gives CDR1 ENHRY, CDR2 SYGVKD. Unmatched junction bases numbered 3, after V lost 6 bases and J lost 1 base.

This clonotype was found a few times. The gene calls are TRBV19 and TRBJ1-2, with D hard to call. V was pared by 7 bases and J by 4 bases, with 10 bases between. This CDR3 is built from 12 residues. CDR1 LNHDA and CDR2 SQIVND come from the germline V gene (reference sequence). This chain's CDR3 is CASTPGSYGYTF. In nucleotides, the CDR3 is TGTGCCAGTACTCCTGGGAGCTATGGCTACACCTTC. The entire variable domain, with the rest obtained from reference TRBV19 and TRBJ1-2, is as follows: DGGITQSPKYLFRKEGQNVTLSCEQNLNHDAMYWYRQDPGQGLRLIYYSQIVNDFQKGDIAEGYSVSREKKESFPLTVTSAQKNPTAFYLCASTPGSYGYTFGSGTRLTVV.

The genes are TRBV5-1 and TRBJ1-1, with TRBD1 matching 8 bases. After removal of 6 bases from V and 6 bases from J, the junction contained 4 bases not matched to a gene. CDR1 is SGHRS, CDR2 YFSETQ, per germline. This CDR3 spans 12 amino acids. The CDR3 protein is CASKQGGAEAFF. The CDR3 coding sequence is TGCGCCAGCAAACAGGGGGGCGCTGAAGCTTTCTTT.

The gene calls are TRBV20-1 and TRBJ1-4; D is ambiguous. V lost 0 bases and J lost 4, with 12 bases in between. The CDR3 extends over 15 amino acids. CDR1 and CDR2 from the germline V gene are DFQATT and SNEGSKA (reference sequence). The CDR3 bases are TGCAGTGCTAGAGACTCCGGGTCCGATAATGAAAAACTGTTTTTT. Protein product: CSARDSGSDNEKLFF.

On this clonotype itself: An end of the junction does not agree with germline; a read error may underlie this. This chain connects TRBV5-1 to TRBJ1-1; maybe TRBD1 (5 bases). The germline V gene encodes CDR1 SGHRS and CDR2 YFSETQ. The CDR3 spans 12 residues. CDR3: CAGSLGDTEAFF. CDR3 bases: TGCGCCGGCAGCTTGGGGGACACTGAAGCTTTCTTT.

This rearrangement joins TRBV19 to TRBJ1-1; a weak D match, TRBD1 (5 bases). V was cut by 2 bases and J by 6 bases, with 13 bases left in between. CDR1 is LNHDA, CDR2 SQIVND, per germline (reference sequence). This CDR3 comprises 14 residues. CDR3 protein: CASSIRGQGSEAFF. The CDR3, as DNA: TGTGCCAGTAGTATAAGGGGCCAGGGTTCTGAAGCTTTCTTT.

This chain uses TRBV18 with TRBJ2-7, with TRBD1 matching over 9 bases. Losses at the gene ends were 3 bases for V and 4 bases for J; bases not matched to a gene: 7. The CDR3 is 15 amino acids. The germline gives CDR1 KGHSH, CDR2 LQKENI. DNA of the CDR3: TGTGCCAGCTCACCGGGGACAGGGACCAAGTACGAGCAGTACTTC. Translated, it gives CASSPGTGTKYEQYF.

The CDR3 sequence: CASSLATGRYGYTF. In DNA form, the CDR3 reads TGCGCCAGCAGCTTGGCGACAGGCCGCTATGGCTACACCTTC. J is TRBJ1-2 and V is TRBV5-1; TRBD1 might be the D (6 bases). The CDR3 has 14 amino acids. V shed 0 bases and J shed 4 bases, with 10 bases lying between them. Germline lookup yields CDR1 SGHRS and CDR2 YFSETQ.

This rearrangement joins TRBV4-1 to TRBJ1-1; D is undetermined. CDR3 length: 17 amino acids. Germline CDR1 is MGHRA and CDR2 is YSYEKL. V lost 4 bases and J 1 base, leaving 19 bases between the germline ends. CDR3 nucleotide sequence: TGCGCCAGCAGCCCAGGACCGGACTTATATAAGAACACTGAAGCTTTCTTT. Residues: CASSPGPDLYKNTEAFF.

This rearrangement joins TRBV6-2 or TRBV6-3 to TRBJ1-1; D not certain. Germline CDR1 is MNHEY and CDR2 is SVGEGT. The CDR3 sequence is 11 residues long. V lost 10 bases to trimming and J lost 9 bases, with 15 bases between them. The CDR3 spells CATTDPLQAFF. The CDR3 coding sequence is TGTGCCACCACTGACCCGCTTCAAGCTTTCTTT.

This clonotype was seen only a few times. The chain links TRBV4-1 to TRBJ1-5, with TRBD1 identical over 7 bases. The length of the CDR3 is 16 residues. CDR1 MGHRA and CDR2 YSYEKL come from the germline V gene. Trimming removed 4 bases from V and 2 bases from J; junction bases left unmatched: 8. The CDR3 region is CASSLSPGGGNQPQHF. As DNA, the CDR3 is TGCGCCAGCAGCCTATCTCCAGGGGGAGGCAATCAGCCCCAGCATTTT.

The chain combines TRBV28 with TRBJ1-5; tentatively, D is TRBD1 (6 bases). Germline values: CDR1 MDHEN, CDR2 SYDVKM. Deletions cut 6 bases from V and 5 bases from J, with 14 bases between. The CDR3 length is 14 residues. The CDR3 loop reads CASRQTGSDQPQHF. The CDR3 DNA is TGTGCCAGCAGGCAAACAGGGTCTGATCAGCCCCAGCATTTT.